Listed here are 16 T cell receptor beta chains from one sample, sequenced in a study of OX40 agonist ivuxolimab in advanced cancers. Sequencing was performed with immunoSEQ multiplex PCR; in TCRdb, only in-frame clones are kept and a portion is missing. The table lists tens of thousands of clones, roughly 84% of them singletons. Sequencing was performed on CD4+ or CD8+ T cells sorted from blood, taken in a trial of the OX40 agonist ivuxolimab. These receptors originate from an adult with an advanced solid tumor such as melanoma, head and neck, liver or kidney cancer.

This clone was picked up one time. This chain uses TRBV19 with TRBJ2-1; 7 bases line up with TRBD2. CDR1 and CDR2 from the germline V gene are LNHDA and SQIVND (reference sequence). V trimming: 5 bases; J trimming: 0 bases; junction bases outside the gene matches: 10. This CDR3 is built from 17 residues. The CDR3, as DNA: TGTGCCAGTAGTCACCGGACTAGTGTGAGCTCCTACAATGAGCAGTTCTTC. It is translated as CASSHRTSVSSYNEQFF.

CDR3 nucleotides: TGTGCCAGCAGCCAGATAACCGGGGGACGGGAGACCCAGTACTTC. Its protein is CASSQITGGRETQYF. The chain employs TRBV7-3 and TRBJ2-5, with TRBD2 as a possible D gene (6 bases). The ends were cut back, 5 bases at V and 5 bases at J, with 18 bases in the middle. The germline gives CDR1 SGHTA, CDR2 FQGTGA. The CDR3 runs to 15 residues.

The CDR3 DNA reads as TGTGCCAGTAGAAGGGGTTGGGGTCAGCCCCAGCATTTT. It is translated as CASRRGWGQPQHF. The J gene is TRBJ1-5, the V gene TRBV19; perhaps TRBD1 as D (5 bases). V lost 6 bases to trimming and J lost 6 bases, with 12 bases between them. CDR1 and CDR2 (germline): LNHDA, SQIVND (reference sequence). The CDR3 has 13 residues.

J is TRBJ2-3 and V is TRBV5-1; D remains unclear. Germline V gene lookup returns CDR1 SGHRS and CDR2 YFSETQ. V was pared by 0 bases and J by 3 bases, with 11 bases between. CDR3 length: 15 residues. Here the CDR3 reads CASSLEGSGTDTQYF. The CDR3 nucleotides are TGCGCCAGCAGCTTGGAGGGCTCCGGGACAGATACGCAGTATTTT.

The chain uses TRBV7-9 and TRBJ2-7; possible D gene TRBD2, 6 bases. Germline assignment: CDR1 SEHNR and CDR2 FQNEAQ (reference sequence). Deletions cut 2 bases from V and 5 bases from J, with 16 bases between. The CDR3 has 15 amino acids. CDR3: CASSLSGTGWHEQYF. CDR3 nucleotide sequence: TGTGCCAGCAGCTTATCCGGGACTGGCTGGCACGAGCAGTACTTC.

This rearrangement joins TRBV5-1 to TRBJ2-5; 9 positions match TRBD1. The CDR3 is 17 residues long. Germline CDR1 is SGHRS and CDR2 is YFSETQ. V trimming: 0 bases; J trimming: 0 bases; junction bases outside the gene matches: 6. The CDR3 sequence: CASSLAFGDRDQETQYF. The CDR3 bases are TGCGCCAGCAGCTTGGCGTTTGGGGACAGGGACCAAGAGACCCAGTACTTC.

CDR3 protein: CASSLDLSEQYF. The CDR3 bases are TGTGCCAGCAGTCTCGACTTGTCCGAGCAGTACTTC. The chain carries TRBV28 and TRBJ2-7; no reliable D call. Trimming removed 5 bases from V and 6 bases from J, with 11 bases in between. The CDR3 consists of 12 residues. Germline V gives CDR1 MDHEN, CDR2 SYDVKM.

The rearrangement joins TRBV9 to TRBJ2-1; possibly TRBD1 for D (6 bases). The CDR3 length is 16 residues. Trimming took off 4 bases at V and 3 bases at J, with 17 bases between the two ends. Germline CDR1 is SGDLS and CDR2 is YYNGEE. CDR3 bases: TGTGCCAGCAGCACCGCATCCGGGACATACTACAATGAGCAGTTCTTC. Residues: CASSTASGTYYNEQFF.

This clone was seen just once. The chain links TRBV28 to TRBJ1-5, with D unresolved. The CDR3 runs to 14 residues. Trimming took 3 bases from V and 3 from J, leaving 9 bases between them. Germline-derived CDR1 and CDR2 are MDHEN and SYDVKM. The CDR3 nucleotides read TGTGCCAGCAGTTTTCCCGGCCCCAATCAGCCCCAGCATTTT. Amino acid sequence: CASSFPGPNQPQHF.

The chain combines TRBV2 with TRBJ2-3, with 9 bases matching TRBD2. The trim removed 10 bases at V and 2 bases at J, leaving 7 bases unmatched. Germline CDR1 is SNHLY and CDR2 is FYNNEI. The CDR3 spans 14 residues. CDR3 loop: CATVAGADTDTQYF. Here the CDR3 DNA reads TGTGCCACCGTAGCGGGAGCGGACACAGATACGCAGTATTTT.

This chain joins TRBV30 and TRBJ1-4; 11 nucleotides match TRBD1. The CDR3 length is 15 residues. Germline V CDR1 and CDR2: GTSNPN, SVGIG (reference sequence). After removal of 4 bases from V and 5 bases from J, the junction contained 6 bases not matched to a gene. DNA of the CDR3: TGTGCCTGGACCCGCTGGGACAGGGGGAATGAAAAACTGTTTTTT. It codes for CAWTRWDRGNEKLFF.

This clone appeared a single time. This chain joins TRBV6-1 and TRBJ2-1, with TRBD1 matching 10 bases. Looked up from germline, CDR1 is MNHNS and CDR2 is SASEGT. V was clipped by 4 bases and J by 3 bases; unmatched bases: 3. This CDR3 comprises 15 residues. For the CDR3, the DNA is TGTGCCAGCAGTGCAGGACAGGGGGGCTACAATGAGCAGTTCTTC. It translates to CASSAGQGGYNEQFF.

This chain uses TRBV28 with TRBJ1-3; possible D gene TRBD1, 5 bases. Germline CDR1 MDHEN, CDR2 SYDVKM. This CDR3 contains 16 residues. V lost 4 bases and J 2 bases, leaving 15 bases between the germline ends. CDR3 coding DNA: TGTGCCAGCAGTTCCCTCCCGGGACGGGCTGGAAACACCATATATTTT. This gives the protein CASSSLPGRAGNTIYF.

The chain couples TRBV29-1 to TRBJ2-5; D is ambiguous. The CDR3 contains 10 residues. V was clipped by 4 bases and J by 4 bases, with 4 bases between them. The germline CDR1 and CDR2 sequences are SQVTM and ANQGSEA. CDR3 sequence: CSVVGETQYF. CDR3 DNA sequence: TGCAGCGTTGTGGGAGAGACCCAGTACTTC.

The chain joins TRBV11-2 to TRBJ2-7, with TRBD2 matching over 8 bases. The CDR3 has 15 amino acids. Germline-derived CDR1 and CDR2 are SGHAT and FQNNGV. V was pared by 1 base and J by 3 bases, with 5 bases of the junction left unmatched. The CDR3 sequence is CASSLVPGGLYEQYF. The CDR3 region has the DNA TGTGCCAGCAGCTTAGTTCCGGGAGGGCTCTACGAGCAGTACTTC.

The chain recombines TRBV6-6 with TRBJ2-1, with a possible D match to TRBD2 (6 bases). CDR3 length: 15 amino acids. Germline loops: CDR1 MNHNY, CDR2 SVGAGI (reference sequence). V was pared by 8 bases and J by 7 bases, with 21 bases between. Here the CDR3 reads CASATWRDGRNEQFF. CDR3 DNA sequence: TGTGCCAGCGCAACCTGGAGGGACGGGAGAAATGAGCAGTTCTTC.